A single sample is the source of the 2 T cell receptor beta chains below, sequenced in a study of shared clonotypes between healthy human individuals (dated by TCRdb to about 2020). The library was generated by the immunoSEQ multiplex PCR assay. In TCRdb, the immuneACCESS table is reduced to in-frame sequences with V and J assigned. These tables do not hold every clone; where another copy was compared, an unresolved V gene accounts for under half, and the others remain unexplained. This sample holds approximately 460,000 clones; 60% to 80% were observed only once. The top ten constitute around 11% of the sample. Specimen: PBMCs. The source of these receptors is a woman aged 40 to 49 in good health. Some clones in this sample may be carry-over from other donors' samples.

The chain employs TRBV30 and TRBJ2-1, with TRBD2 matching 12 bases. Per germline, CDR1 GTSNPN and CDR2 SVGIG (reference sequence). This CDR3 is built from 15 residues. Trimming cost V 1 base and J 8 bases; bases outside gene matches: 6. The CDR3 bases are TGTGCCTGGAGTGCTAGACTAGCGGGAGTCTATGAGCAGTTCTTC. Translation: CAWSARLAGVYEQFF. Full variable domain (missing parts from reference TRBV30 and TRBJ2-1): SQTIHQWPATLVQPVGSPLSLECTVEGTSNPNLYWYRQAAGRGLQLLFYSVGIGQISSEVPQNLSASRPQDRQFILSSKKLLLSDSGFYLCAWSARLAGVYEQFFGPGTRLTVL.

The rearrangement links TRBV11-2 to TRBJ2-1; D not certain. Trimming took 3 bases from V and 0 from J, leaving 9 bases between them. Germline V gives CDR1 SGHAT, CDR2 FQNNGV. This CDR3 spans 15 amino acids. CDR3 coding DNA: TGTGCCAGCAGCTTGGACCGCAGCTCCTACAATGAGCAGTTCTTC. This encodes CASSLDRSSYNEQFF.